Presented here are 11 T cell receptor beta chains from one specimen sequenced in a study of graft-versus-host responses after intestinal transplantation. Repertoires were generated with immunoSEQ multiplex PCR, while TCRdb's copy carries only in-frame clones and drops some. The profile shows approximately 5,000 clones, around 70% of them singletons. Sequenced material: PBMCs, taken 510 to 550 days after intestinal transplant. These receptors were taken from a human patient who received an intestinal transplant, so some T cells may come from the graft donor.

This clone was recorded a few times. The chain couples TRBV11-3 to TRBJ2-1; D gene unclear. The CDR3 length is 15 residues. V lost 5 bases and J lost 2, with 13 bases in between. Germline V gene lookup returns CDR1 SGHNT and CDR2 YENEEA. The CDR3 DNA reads TGTGCCAGCAGCCTCAATCGTAGTCCCTACAATGAGCAGTTCTTC. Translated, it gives CASSLNRSPYNEQFF.

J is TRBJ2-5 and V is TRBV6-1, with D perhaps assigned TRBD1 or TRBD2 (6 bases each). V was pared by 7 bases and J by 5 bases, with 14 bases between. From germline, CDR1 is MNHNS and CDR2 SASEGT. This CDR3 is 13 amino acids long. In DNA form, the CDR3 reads TGTGCCAGCATCATCACAGGGAGGGAGACCCAGTACTTC. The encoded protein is CASIITGRETQYF.

The CDR3 DNA reads as TGTGCCAGCAGCTTAGACAGGGACACTGAAGCTTTCTTT. Encoded protein: CASSLDRDTEAFF. The chain couples TRBV11-2 to TRBJ1-1; maybe TRBD1 (5 bases). The CDR3 consists of 13 residues. Germline loops: CDR1 SGHAT, CDR2 FQNNGV. Trimming removed 0 bases from V and 3 bases from J, with 5 bases in between.

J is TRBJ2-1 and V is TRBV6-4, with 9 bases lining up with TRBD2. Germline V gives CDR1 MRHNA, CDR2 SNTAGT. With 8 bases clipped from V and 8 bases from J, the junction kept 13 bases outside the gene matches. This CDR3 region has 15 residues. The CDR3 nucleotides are TGTGCCAGCTCGCCTGAGGGCGGGGGGGCCCATGAGCAGTTCTTC. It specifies CASSPEGGGAHEQFF.

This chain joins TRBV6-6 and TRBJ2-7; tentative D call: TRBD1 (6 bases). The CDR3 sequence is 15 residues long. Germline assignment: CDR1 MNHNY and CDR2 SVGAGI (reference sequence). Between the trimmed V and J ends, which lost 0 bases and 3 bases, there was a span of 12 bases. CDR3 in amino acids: CASSYSDSSIYEQYF. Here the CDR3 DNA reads TGTGCCAGCAGTTACTCGGACAGCTCCATCTACGAGCAGTACTTC.

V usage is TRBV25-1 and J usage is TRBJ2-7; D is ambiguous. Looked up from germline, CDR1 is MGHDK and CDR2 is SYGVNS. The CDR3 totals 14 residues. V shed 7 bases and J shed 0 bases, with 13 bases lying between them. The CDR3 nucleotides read TGTGCCAGCACCTCCGAGACGGTCTCCTACGAGCAGTACTTC. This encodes CASTSETVSYEQYF.

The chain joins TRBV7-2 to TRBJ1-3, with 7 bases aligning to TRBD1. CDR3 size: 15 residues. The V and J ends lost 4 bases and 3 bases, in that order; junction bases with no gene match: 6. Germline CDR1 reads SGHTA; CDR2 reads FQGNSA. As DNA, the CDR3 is TGTGCCAGCAGCTCCACAGGGGCGGGTGGAAACACCATATATTTT. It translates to CASSSTGAGGNTIYF.

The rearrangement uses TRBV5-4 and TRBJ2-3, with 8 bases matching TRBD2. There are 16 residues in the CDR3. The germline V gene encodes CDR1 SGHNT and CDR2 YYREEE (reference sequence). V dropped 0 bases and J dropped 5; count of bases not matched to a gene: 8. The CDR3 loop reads CASSLASGGALDTQYF. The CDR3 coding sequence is TGTGCCAGCAGCTTGGCCTCCGGGGGGGCCCTAGATACGCAGTATTTT.

CDR3 nucleotides: TGTGCCAGCAGCCCAGGGACAGGCCAAGAGACCCAGTACTTC. Encoded protein: CASSPGTGQETQYF. The chain is built from TRBV7-6 and TRBJ2-5; TRBD1 agrees at 8 bases. The V gene's germline CDR1 is SGHVS and CDR2 FNYEAQ. This CDR3 comprises 14 residues. V trimming: 5 bases; J trimming: 1 base; junction bases outside the gene matches: 3.

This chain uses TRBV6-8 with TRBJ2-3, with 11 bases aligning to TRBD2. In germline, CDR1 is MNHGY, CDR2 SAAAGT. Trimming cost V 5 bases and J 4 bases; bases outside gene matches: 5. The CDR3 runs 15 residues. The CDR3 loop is CASSAASGGPDTQYF. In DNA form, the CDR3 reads TGTGCCAGCAGTGCAGCTAGCGGGGGGCCAGATACGCAGTATTTT.

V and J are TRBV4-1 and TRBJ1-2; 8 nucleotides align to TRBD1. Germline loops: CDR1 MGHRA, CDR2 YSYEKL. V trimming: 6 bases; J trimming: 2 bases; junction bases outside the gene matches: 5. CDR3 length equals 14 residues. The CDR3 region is CASSLDRANYGYTF. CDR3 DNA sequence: TGCGCCAGCAGTCTGGACAGGGCAAACTATGGCTACACCTTC.